These 15 T cell receptor beta chains were all obtained from the same sample, sequenced in a study of shared T cell receptors in the human thymus. The table came from immunoSEQ multiplex PCR; TCRdb's copy has only in-frame clones and leaves some out. The sample has hundreds of thousands of clones, around 87% seen once. This same sample was also taken into another study, of human thymus T cells.

Source material: thymocytes. The source of these receptors is a boy under three years old with a congenital heart defect.

This clone is a singleton in its sample. V gene TRBV9 combines with J gene TRBJ2-4; 13 bases are shared with TRBD2. The CDR3 runs to 17 residues. Unmatched junction bases numbered 8, after V lost 4 bases and J lost 4 bases. Germline-derived CDR1 and CDR2 are SGDLS and YYNGEE. As DNA, the CDR3 is TGTGCCAGCAGCCCGCCCGGGACTAGCGGGATTAAAAACATTCAGTACTTC. Residues: CASSPPGTSGIKNIQYF.

The chain is built from TRBV10-3 and TRBJ1-1; weak D call: TRBD1 (5 bases). V lost 0 bases and J lost 8, with 10 bases in between. CDR1 is ENHRY, CDR2 SYGVKD, per germline. The CDR3 is 13 amino acids. The CDR3 DNA follows: TGTGCCATCAGTGAGTCGCGACCAGGGGAAGCTTTCTTT. It codes for CAISESRPGEAFF.

The chain employs TRBV18 and TRBJ2-1, with 8 bases aligning to TRBD2. The trim removed 2 bases at V and 9 bases at J, leaving 12 bases unmatched. The CDR3 length is 16 residues. The germline V gene has CDR1 KGHSH and CDR2 LQKENI. In DNA, the CDR3 is TGTGCCAGCTCACCAAGAGACCAGCGGGAGTACCCTGAGCAGTTCTTC. It translates to CASSPRDQREYPEQFF. Complete variable domain (other parts from reference TRBV18 and TRBJ2-1): NAGVMQNPRHLVRRRGQEARLRCSPMKGHSHVYWYRQLPEEGLKFMVYLQKENIIDESGMPKERFSAEFPKEGPSILRIQQVVRGDSAAYFCASSPRDQREYPEQFFGPGTRLTVL.

The genes are TRBV11-3 and TRBJ2-1; 8 positions agree with TRBD2. V gave up 2 bases and J gave up 4 bases; unmatched junction bases: 1. The V gene's germline CDR1 is SGHNT and CDR2 YENEEA. The CDR3 extends over 14 amino acids. The CDR3 DNA is TGTGCCAGCAGCTTAAGCGGGAGATACAATGAGCAGTTCTTC. This encodes CASSLSGRYNEQFF.

This chain connects TRBV7-9 to TRBJ2-5, with D tentatively TRBD1 (6 bases). The CDR3 is made up of 15 amino acids. The V gene's germline CDR1 is SEHNR and CDR2 FQNEAQ (reference sequence). V lost 4 bases, J lost 5 bases, and 17 bases lay in between. DNA of the CDR3: TGTGCCAGCAGCTCCGGATTGGGGGCACGCGAGACCCAGTACTTC. Its translation is CASSSGLGARETQYF.

J is TRBJ2-2 and V is TRBV27, with 7 nucleotides matching TRBD1. CDR1 MNHEY and CDR2 SMNVEV come from the germline V gene (reference sequence). V shed 5 bases and J 7 bases; nucleotides not matched to a gene: 13. This CDR3 has 16 residues. The DNA of the CDR3 is TGTGCCAGCAGTCCCCGAGACAGGGCATCCAGCGGGGAGCTGTTTTTT. It codes for CASSPRDRASSGELFF.

This clone has only one observation. The chain links TRBV5-6 to TRBJ1-5, with TRBD1 identical over 8 bases. CDR3 length equals 17 residues. The germline CDR1 and CDR2 sequences are SGHDT and YYEEEE. V lost 1 base to trimming and J lost 0 bases; unmatched junction nucleotides: 6. CDR3 amino acids: CASSLRDRGGSNQPQHF. Written as DNA, the CDR3 is TGTGCCAGCAGCTTGCGAGACAGGGGTGGTAGCAATCAGCCCCAGCATTTT.

In its sample, this clone was seen a few times. The rearrangement uses TRBV28 and TRBJ2-5; 7 nucleotides agree with TRBD2. Germline trimming cut 2 bases from V and 5 bases from J; bases unmatched to any gene: 14. Germline assignment: CDR1 MDHEN and CDR2 SYDVKM. The length of the CDR3 is 17 residues. CDR3 nucleotides: TGTGCCAGCAGTTTAGGCCCGAGCGGGGACGAGCGGGAGACCCAGTACTTC. It codes for CASSLGPSGDERETQYF.

The V and J genes are TRBV5-4 and TRBJ2-7; 10 bases line up with TRBD1. The CDR3 is made up of 20 amino acids. The J segment lost 5 bases and the V segment lost 4 bases, leaving 24 bases of the junction unmatched. Germline CDR1 and CDR2: SGHNT and YYREEE (reference sequence). The CDR3 sequence is CASSDAGTGVKGEVIDEQYF. The CDR3 bases are TGTGCCAGCAGCGACGCCGGGACAGGGGTTAAGGGCGAGGTGATAGACGAGCAGTACTTC.

The rearrangement uses TRBV4-1 and TRBJ2-5; D is undetermined. This CDR3 is 15 amino acids long. Trimming removed 3 bases at V and 2 bases at J, with 13 bases between. In germline, CDR1 is MGHRA, CDR2 YSYEKL. DNA of the CDR3: TGCGCCAGCAGCCAGGTAAAGACTTCACAAGAGACCCAGTACTTC. Residues: CASSQVKTSQETQYF.

The CDR3, as DNA: TGTGCCAGCAGCGAGGGACTAGCGGGAGGGGAGGGCACAGATACGCAGTATTTT. Protein sequence: CASSEGLAGGEGTDTQYF. V gene TRBV9 combines with J gene TRBJ2-3; 16 bases fit TRBD2. V was pared by 3 bases and J by 1 base, with 5 bases of the junction left unmatched. This CDR3 spans 18 amino acids. Per the germline V gene, CDR1 is SGDLS and CDR2 is YYNGEE.

The DNA of the CDR3 is TGTGCCAGCAGTTACGGGGGCAGTTCTTTGACCCAGTACTTC. Its protein product is CASSYGGSSLTQYF. The rearrangement uses TRBV6-6 and TRBJ2-5, with D perhaps TRBD1 (6 bases). The CDR3 has 14 residues. V was pared by 2 bases and J by 7 bases, with 14 bases between. CDR1 is MNHNY, CDR2 SVGAGI, per germline (reference sequence).

The chain uses TRBV4-3 and TRBJ2-5; no clear D. Per the germline V gene, CDR1 is LGHNA and CDR2 is YSLEER. The CDR3 runs 18 residues. The ends were cut back, 0 bases at V and 4 bases at J, with 21 bases in the middle. CDR3 residues: CASSQDSPASPSGETQYF. DNA for the CDR3: TGCGCCAGCAGCCAAGATAGCCCTGCCAGCCCGAGTGGAGAGACCCAGTACTTC.

The rearrangement links TRBV10-1 to TRBJ2-1, with 8 bases identical to TRBD2. CDR3 length equals 13 residues. Germline CDR1 WNHNN, CDR2 SYGVQD (reference sequence). CDR3 in amino acids: CAELADTYNEQFF. The DNA for the CDR3 is TGCGCAGAACTAGCGGACACCTACAATGAGCAGTTCTTC.

The rearrangement uses TRBV10-3 and TRBJ1-3; no clear D gene. Germline CDR1 reads ENHRY; CDR2 reads SYGVKD. V lost 4 bases and J lost 2, with 12 bases in between. CDR3 size: 15 residues. As DNA, the CDR3 is TGTGCCATCAGTGGTTTGTTTCTAGCTGGAAACACCATATATTTT. Protein: CAISGLFLAGNTIYF.